Listed here are 3 T cell receptor beta chains from one sample, sequenced in a study of T cells expressing NK-cell markers. After re-calling the 5' RACE reads, TCRdb lists one entry per CDR3 protein, DNA absent. Its clone listing holds about 380,000 distinct CDR3 sequences. Input material: blood T cells: a sorted CD56 or NKG2C T cell subset, CD4+ or CD8+ T cells, or bulk PBMC T cells (not recorded which). The receptors were sampled from a man aged 18 to 69 in good health.

CDR3 protein: CASSYVIAGGTDTQYF. The genes are TRBV6-5 and TRBJ2-3; there is no DNA to check the TCRdb D call of TRBD2. CDR3 size: 16 residues. Germline assignment: CDR1 MNHEY and CDR2 SVGAGI.

The chain couples TRBV19 to TRBJ1-1. This CDR3 has 14 residues. Germline V gene lookup returns CDR1 LNHDA and CDR2 SQIVND (reference sequence). The CDR3 is CASSIEAGNTEAFF.

The genes are TRBV23-1 and TRBJ2-7; checking the TCRdb D call of TRBD1 is not possible without DNA. TRBV23-1 is placed among ORFs of uncertain function. The CDR3 consists of 14 residues. This CDR3 is CASSNGTGSYEQYF.